These 4 T cell receptor beta chains came from one sample sequenced in a study of T cell changes during pregnancy in multiple sclerosis. Clones were sequenced by immunoSEQ multiplex PCR, and TCRdb holds only the in-frame ones, with some missing. The profile shows about 60,000 clones, 90% of them singletons. The material was peripheral blood, obtained in the second trimester of pregnancy. These TCRs come from a female donor in good health, enrolled as a control in a pregnancy study.

V usage is TRBV29-1 and J usage is TRBJ2-1, with 10 bases aligning to TRBD1. CDR1 is SQVTM and CDR2 is ANQGSEA in the germline V gene. V trimming: 6 bases; J trimming: 10 bases; junction bases outside the gene matches: 9. The CDR3 is 13 amino acids. The CDR3 spells CSVARDRGFEQFF. For the CDR3, the DNA is TGCAGCGTCGCAAGGGACAGGGGTTTCGAGCAGTTCTTC.

V gene TRBV5-1 combines with J gene TRBJ1-1, with 7 bases matching TRBD1. This CDR3 is 14 amino acids long. The J segment lost 4 bases and the V segment lost 2 bases, leaving 5 bases of the junction unmatched. The germline gives CDR1 SGHRS, CDR2 YFSETQ. CDR3 coding DNA: TGCGCCAGCAGCTTTCGACAGGGACCCACTGAAGCTTTCTTT. Translated, it gives CASSFRQGPTEAFF.

This rearrangement joins TRBV30 to TRBJ1-6; no clear D gene. Per germline, CDR1 GTSNPN and CDR2 SVGIG (reference sequence). CDR3 length equals 11 residues. V was cut by 1 base and J by 9 bases, with 4 bases left in between. The CDR3 is CAWSALSPLHF. Here the CDR3 DNA reads TGTGCCTGGAGTGCACTTTCACCCCTCCACTTT.

This chain joins TRBV9 and TRBJ2-5; 8 bases line up with TRBD2. The CDR3 contains 17 residues. With 4 bases clipped from V and 5 bases from J, the junction kept 16 bases outside the gene matches. Germline V gives CDR1 SGDLS, CDR2 YYNGEE. CDR3 sequence reads: CASSPRSGTRAVETQYF. CDR3 bases: TGTGCCAGCAGCCCAAGAAGTGGGACTAGAGCGGTGGAGACCCAGTACTTC. Looking up the rest from reference TRBV9 and TRBJ2-5 gives the full variable domain: DSGVTQTPKHLITATGQRVTLRCSPRSGDLSVYWYQQSLDQGLQFLIQYYNGEERAKGNILERFSAQQFPDLHSELNLSSLELGDSALYFCASSPRSGTRAVETQYFGPGTRLLVL.